The 31 T cell receptor beta chains presented below share a single source sample, sequenced in a study of OX40 agonist ivuxolimab in advanced cancers. The table came from immunoSEQ multiplex PCR; TCRdb's copy has only in-frame clones and leaves some out. The table shows approximately 74,000 clones, with over 70% occurring only once. Source: CD4+ or CD8+ T cells sorted from blood, taken in a trial of the OX40 agonist ivuxolimab. The receptor source for this set is an adult with an advanced solid tumor such as melanoma, head and neck, liver or kidney cancer.

This clone was seen once. J is TRBJ2-1 and V is TRBV27; no reliable D call. This CDR3 region has 13 residues. V was pared by 0 bases and J by 5 bases, with 5 bases between. CDR1 and CDR2 (germline): MNHEY, SMNVEV (reference sequence). Here the CDR3 DNA reads TGTGCCAGCAGTTTATCGGGCAACAATGAGCAGTTCTTC. Protein sequence: CASSLSGNNEQFF.

This chain links TRBV28 with TRBJ2-2; no clear D. CDR1 is MDHEN, CDR2 SYDVKM, per germline. The V end was cut by 3 bases, the J end by 2 bases, with 7 bases between. This CDR3 spans 14 amino acids. The DNA for the CDR3 is TGTGCCAGCAGTTTTGGGTCAAACACCGGGGAGCTGTTTTTT. The encoded protein is CASSFGSNTGELFF.

The chain combines TRBV28 with TRBJ2-7; D remains ambiguous. Germline V gene data show CDR1 as MDHEN and CDR2 as SYDVKM. The V end was cut by 4 bases, the J end by 3 bases, with 7 bases between. CDR3 length: 12 amino acids. CDR3 protein: CASSSSIYEQYF. For the CDR3, the DNA is TGTGCCAGCAGTTCCTCCATCTACGAGCAGTACTTC.

The V gene is TRBV28, the J gene TRBJ2-1; a possible D gene is TRBD1 (6 bases). Germline CDR1 and CDR2: MDHEN and SYDVKM. The CDR3 is 16 amino acids. V lost 4 bases to trimming and J lost 7 bases, with 20 bases between them. Here the CDR3 DNA reads TGTGCCAGCAGTTCCCCGACAGGAAAAAAGGGGAATGAGCAGTTCTTC. Translation: CASSSPTGKKGNEQFF.

The chain employs TRBV18 and TRBJ1-3; D gene uncertain. V shed 2 bases and J shed 3 bases, with 14 bases lying between them. The germline gives CDR1 KGHSH, CDR2 LQKENI. The CDR3 covers 16 residues. CDR3 DNA: TGTGCCAGCTCACCAGACGCCACCCGGCGTGGAAACACCATATATTTT. As protein: CASSPDATRRGNTIYF. Together with reference TRBV18 and TRBJ1-3, the CDR3 gives the full variable domain: NAGVMQNPRHLVRRRGQEARLRCSPMKGHSHVYWYRQLPEEGLKFMVYLQKENIIDESGMPKERFSAEFPKEGPSILRIQQVVRGDSAAYFCASSPDATRRGNTIYFGEGSWLTVV.

J is TRBJ2-7 and V is TRBV7-2; D is possibly TRBD1 or TRBD2 (7 bases each). CDR1 SGHTA and CDR2 FQGNSA come from the germline V gene. With 3 bases removed from V and 6 bases from J, the gap between germline ends came to 18 bases. The CDR3 contains 15 residues. The CDR3 nucleotides are TGTGCCAGCAGCTTCCCCCCAGGGGGGGTCCCCGAGCAGTACTTC. Translated: CASSFPPGGVPEQYF. Looking up the rest from reference TRBV7-2 and TRBJ2-7 gives the full variable domain: GAGVSQSPSNKVTEKGKDVELRCDPISGHTALYWYRQSLGQGLEFLIYFQGNSAPDKSGLPSDRFSAERTGGSVSTLTIQRTQQEDSAVYLCASSFPPGGVPEQYFGPGTRLTVT.

The rearrangement uses TRBV6-6 and TRBJ1-1, with TRBD1 matching over 9 bases. In germline, CDR1 is MNHNY, CDR2 SVGAGI (reference sequence). The CDR3 is made up of 16 amino acids. The V and J ends lost 8 bases and 3 bases, in that order; junction bases with no gene match: 13. The CDR3 spells CASVGLDRGLDTEAFF. CDR3 coding DNA: TGTGCCAGCGTCGGATTGGACAGGGGTCTGGACACTGAAGCTTTCTTT.

V usage is TRBV2 and J usage is TRBJ2-2; TRBD2 agrees at 11 bases. This CDR3 contains 18 residues. CDR1 is SNHLY, CDR2 FYNNEI, per germline. V lost 4 bases and J lost 4; bases outside the gene matches: 11. The CDR3 reads CASSVLVAGGPGTGELFF. For the CDR3, the DNA is TGTGCCAGCAGTGTCTTGGTAGCGGGAGGGCCGGGCACCGGGGAGCTGTTTTTT.

V usage is TRBV27 and J usage is TRBJ2-7; 11 nucleotides match TRBD2. V was pared by 2 bases and J by 5 bases, with 5 bases of the junction left unmatched. The CDR3 is 15 amino acids. Germline V gene data show CDR1 as MNHEY and CDR2 as SMNVEV (reference sequence). The CDR3 sequence: CASSLTTSGTNEQYF. CDR3 coding DNA: TGTGCCAGCAGTTTAACGACTAGCGGGACTAACGAGCAGTACTTC.

The chain couples TRBV6-6 to TRBJ1-4; D gene unclear. Trimming cost V 7 bases and J 5 bases, with 14 bases left between them. This CDR3 has 14 residues. Per germline, CDR1 MNHNY and CDR2 SVGAGI (reference sequence). The CDR3 DNA follows: TGTGCCAGCAATCATCCGGGAGTGAATGAAAAACTGTTTTTT. This translates into CASNHPGVNEKLFF.

The sample holds a few counts of this clone. The chain recombines TRBV28 with TRBJ1-1, with 10 bases lining up with TRBD1. Germline V CDR1 and CDR2: MDHEN, SYDVKM. V shed 5 bases, J shed 4 bases, and the junction held 10 bases outside the gene matches. The CDR3 has 16 amino acids. Written as DNA, the CDR3 is TGTGCCAGCAGTCGAGCCGGGACAGGGGTATTCACTGAAGCTTTCTTT. It encodes CASSRAGTGVFTEAFF.

The rearrangement joins TRBV2 to TRBJ2-3; D may be TRBD2 (6 bases). CDR1 is SNHLY and CDR2 is FYNNEI in the germline V gene. The CDR3 has 14 residues. The ends were cut back, 7 bases at V and 3 bases at J, with 14 bases in the middle. The CDR3 DNA reads as TGTGCCAGCACCATGGAACTAGCAACAGATACGCAGTATTTT. Protein product: CASTMELATDTQYF.

The rearrangement uses TRBV18 and TRBJ2-5; TRBD2 matches 9 bases. J lost 4 bases, V lost 2 bases, and 5 bases had no gene match. Germline lookup yields CDR1 KGHSH and CDR2 LQKENI. CDR3 size: 15 residues. In nucleotides, the CDR3 is TGTGCCAGCTCACCAGGGACAGCGGGAGGAGAGACCCAGTACTTC. This codes for CASSPGTAGGETQYF.

V and J are TRBV15 and TRBJ2-1; TRBD1 might be the D (6 bases). V shed 5 bases and J shed 4 bases, with 12 bases lying between them. Germline V gives CDR1 LNHNV, CDR2 YYDKDF (reference sequence). The CDR3 has 14 amino acids. The CDR3 region is CATSHRDTYNEQFF. The CDR3 nucleotides read TGTGCCACCAGCCACCGGGACACATACAATGAGCAGTTCTTC.

The rearrangement links TRBV19 to TRBJ1-5; D remains unclear. The CDR3 covers 13 residues. V lost 5 bases, J lost 3 bases, and 8 bases lay in between. From germline, CDR1 is LNHDA and CDR2 SQIVND (reference sequence). CDR3 amino acids: CASSGQVNQPQHF. Written as DNA, the CDR3 is TGTGCCAGTAGTGGGCAGGTCAATCAGCCCCAGCATTTT.

The chain recombines TRBV19 with TRBJ2-6; tentatively, D is TRBD1 or TRBD2 (5 bases each). Trimming left V 8 bases short and J 0 bases short, with 14 bases between. The CDR3 runs 16 residues. The germline V gene encodes CDR1 LNHDA and CDR2 SQIVND (reference sequence). The CDR3 sequence: CASGQNGISGANVLTF. Written as DNA, the CDR3 is TGTGCCAGTGGACAAAACGGGATCTCTGGGGCCAACGTCCTGACTTTC.

The rearrangement uses TRBV5-4 and TRBJ2-1; D is perhaps TRBD2 (5 bases). CDR1 is SGHNT and CDR2 is YYREEE in the germline V gene (reference sequence). The CDR3 loop spans 15 amino acids. V dropped 0 bases and J dropped 10 bases, with 17 bases sitting between them. The chain's CDR3 is CASSLDGGRSEEQFF. The CDR3, as DNA: TGTGCCAGCAGCTTGGATGGAGGACGTTCGGAGGAGCAGTTCTTC.

The chain recombines TRBV13 with TRBJ1-4, with unresolved D. V dropped 4 bases and J dropped 8 bases, with 14 bases sitting between them. CDR3 length: 14 residues. Germline CDR1 and CDR2: PRHDT and FYEKMQ (reference sequence). The CDR3 DNA follows: TGTGCCAGCAGCTCTGGAGTACAGAGGGAAAAACTGTTTTTT. It encodes CASSSGVQREKLFF.

The V gene is TRBV5-6, the J gene TRBJ2-7; D is undetermined. V shed 4 bases and J shed 2 bases, with 16 bases lying between them. The germline V gene encodes CDR1 SGHDT and CDR2 YYEEEE. CDR3 length: 15 amino acids. Written as DNA, the CDR3 is TGTGCCAGCAGCCGGTATCCCGTCCCTACCTACGAGCAGTACGTC. This encodes CASSRYPVPTYEQYV.

This rearrangement joins TRBV19 to TRBJ2-7; D is unclear. V shed 3 bases and J shed 0 bases, with 9 bases lying between them. The CDR3 is made up of 14 amino acids. The germline V gene has CDR1 LNHDA and CDR2 SQIVND (reference sequence). CDR3 protein: CASSIRMSSYEQYF. As DNA, the CDR3 is TGTGCCAGTAGTATTCGGATGAGCTCCTACGAGCAGTACTTC.

V is TRBV5-4 and J is TRBJ1-4; 8 bases match TRBD1. CDR1 is SGHNT and CDR2 is YYREEE in the germline V gene (reference sequence). The ends lost 4 bases at V and 7 bases at J; junction bases unmatched: 9. The CDR3 sequence is 15 residues long. The DNA of the CDR3 is TGTGCCAGCAGCCCCCGGACAGGGCGTGGTGAAAAACTGTTTTTT. It translates to CASSPRTGRGEKLFF.

This clone was counted a single time. The rearrangement links TRBV7-8 to TRBJ2-1, with 7 bases fitting TRBD2. Germline V gene lookup returns CDR1 SGHVS and CDR2 FQNEAQ. CDR3 length equals 16 residues. V lost 1 base and J lost 8; bases outside the gene matches: 11. DNA of the CDR3: TGTGCCAGCAGCTTAGATGTGCGGGAGATCCAGGATGAGCAGTTCTTC. As protein: CASSLDVREIQDEQFF.

The rearrangement uses TRBV28 and TRBJ1-3, with D tentatively TRBD1 (5 bases). CDR1 is MDHEN and CDR2 is SYDVKM in the germline V gene. V lost 2 bases and J 4 bases, leaving 15 bases between the germline ends. This CDR3 region has 16 residues. The CDR3 DNA sequence: TGTGCCAGCAGTTTAGTTCCAGGGATGCTCGGAAACACCATATATTTT. Translation gives CASSLVPGMLGNTIYF.

The V and J genes are TRBV28 and TRBJ1-2; TRBD1 matches at 7 bases. CDR1 is MDHEN, CDR2 SYDVKM, per germline. With V trimmed by 8 bases and J by 0 bases, 3 bases remained unmatched. This CDR3 is built from 13 residues. The CDR3 region is CASRDRANYGYTF. The CDR3 DNA is TGTGCCAGCCGGGACAGAGCTAACTATGGCTACACCTTC.

This rearrangement joins TRBV7-2 to TRBJ1-5, with TRBD1 as a possible D gene (5 bases). The ends were cut back, 8 bases at V and 5 bases at J, with 16 bases in the middle. Germline V gene sequence: CDR1 SGHTA, CDR2 FQGNSA. This CDR3 spans 14 amino acids. This chain's CDR3 is CASSEGVPYQPQHF. The CDR3 DNA reads as TGTGCCAGCTCGGAAGGGGTTCCGTATCAGCCCCAGCATTTT.

This chain joins TRBV15 and TRBJ2-1; TRBD1 or TRBD2 may be the D gene (7 bases each). CDR3 length: 17 residues. V was cut by 0 bases and J by 4 bases, with 16 bases left in between. Germline V gene data show CDR1 as LNHNV and CDR2 as YYDKDF (reference sequence). The CDR3 bases are TGTGCCACCAGCAGAGACCGCCCGCAGGGGGGGTACAATGAGCAGTTCTTC. It codes for CATSRDRPQGGYNEQFF.

This chain joins TRBV6-1 and TRBJ1-2, with D perhaps matching TRBD1 (5 bases). The CDR3 consists of 13 residues. Trimming pared 7 bases from V and 6 bases from J, leaving 15 bases between. Germline CDR1 MNHNS, CDR2 SASEGT. In nucleotides, the CDR3 is TGTGCCAGCACCTTGGGGGTAGGTGATGGCTACACCTTC. It translates to CASTLGVGDGYTF.

The chain recombines TRBV28 with TRBJ2-7; D call uncertain. Looked up from germline, CDR1 is MDHEN and CDR2 is SYDVKM. V lost 3 bases and J 0 bases, leaving 6 bases between the germline ends. CDR3 length equals 13 residues. The CDR3 spells CASSFARSYEQYF. In nucleotides, the CDR3 is TGTGCCAGCAGTTTTGCCCGCTCCTACGAGCAGTACTTC. The full variable domain, its missing parts supplied by reference TRBV28 and TRBJ2-7, is DVKVTQSSRYLVKRTGEKVFLECVQDMDHENMFWYRQDPGLGLRLIYFSYDVKMKEKGDIPEGYSVSREKKERFSLILESASTNQTSMYLCASSFARSYEQYFGPGTRLTVT.

A single count supports this clone. This chain connects TRBV15 to TRBJ2-1; TRBD2 aligns across 11 bases. V dropped 1 base and J dropped 4; count of bases not matched to a gene: 15. The CDR3 has 20 residues. In germline, CDR1 is LNHNV, CDR2 YYDKDF (reference sequence). CDR3 DNA: TGTGCCACCAGCAGAGCACGACAGTCTAGCGGGGGGCCGACTTACAATGAGCAGTTCTTC. Translation gives CATSRARQSSGGPTYNEQFF.

The chain couples TRBV6-6 to TRBJ2-3; possibly TRBD1 or TRBD2 for D (5 bases each). CDR1 and CDR2 from the germline V gene are MNHNY and SVGAGI (reference sequence). CDR3 length equals 13 residues. V was pared by 8 bases and J by 3 bases, with 12 bases between. The CDR3 nucleotides read TGTGCCAGCTATCCGGGGCCGACAGATACGCAGTATTTT. Protein product: CASYPGPTDTQYF.

This sequence joins TRBV4-3 and TRBJ2-1; D possibly matches TRBD1 or TRBD2 (5 bases each). Germline-derived CDR1 and CDR2 are LGHNA and YSLEER. This CDR3 is built from 14 residues. The germline V and J ends were trimmed by 4 bases and 9 bases, with 16 bases remaining between them. This CDR3 is CASSLVGDSVEQFF. The CDR3 nucleotides are TGCGCCAGCAGCCTGGTGGGGGATTCGGTTGAGCAGTTCTTC.